This TCR beta chain was sequenced during a study of beta chain features in type 1 diabetes. In the study overall: In age, gender and cell yields, patients were similar to healthy donors. General study results and limits: Type 1 diabetes patients had TCRB CDR3s that were shorter (moderately but significantly so) in all four CD4+ subsets.

As to this clone: Its matching antigen is unknown.

The CDR3 consists of 16 residues. The junction had 3 bases not matched to a gene; V was cut back by 3 bases and J by 0 bases. Per the germline V gene, CDR1 is KGHSH and CDR2 is LQKENI. Since all of the isolated RNA was reverse transcribed, expressed TCRB transcripts were what got sequenced. TCRdb keeps only in-frame clones here, not all; method: immunoSEQ multiplex PCR. This sample has roughly 100,000 clones; roughly 28% occur once, and the top ten carry roughly 0.5%. J is TRBJ2-4 and V is TRBV18, with TRBD1 matching over 9 bases. The origin of this receptor is a woman aged 18-29 years with type 1 diabetes. Sequencing was performed on central memory CD4+ T cells from blood. CDR3 DNA sequence: TGTGCCAGCTCACCGACAGGGGGAGCAGCCAAAAACATTCAGTACTTC. Its protein is CASSPTGGAAKNIQYF.